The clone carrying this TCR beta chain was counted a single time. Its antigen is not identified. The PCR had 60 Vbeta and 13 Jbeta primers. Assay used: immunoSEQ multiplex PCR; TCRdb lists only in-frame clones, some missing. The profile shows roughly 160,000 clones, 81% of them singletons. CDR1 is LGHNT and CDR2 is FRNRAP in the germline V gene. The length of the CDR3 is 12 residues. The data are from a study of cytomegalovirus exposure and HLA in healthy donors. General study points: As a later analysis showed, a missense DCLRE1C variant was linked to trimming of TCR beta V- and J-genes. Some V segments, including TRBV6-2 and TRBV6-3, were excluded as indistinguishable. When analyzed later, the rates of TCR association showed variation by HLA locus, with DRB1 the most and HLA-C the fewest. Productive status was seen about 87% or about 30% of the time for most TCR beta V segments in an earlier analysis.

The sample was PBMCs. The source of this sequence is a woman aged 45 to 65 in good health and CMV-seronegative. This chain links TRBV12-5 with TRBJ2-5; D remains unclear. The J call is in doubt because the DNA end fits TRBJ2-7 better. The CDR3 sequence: CASGLPPYEQYF. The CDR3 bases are TGTGCTAGTGGTTTGCCCCCCTACGAGCAGTACTTC.